This T cell receptor (beta chain) appears in the sequencing data of a study of OX40 agonist ivuxolimab in advanced cancers. General study results and limits: The expanded peripheral T cells' antigen specificity was not determined. At 0.1 to 3.0 mg/kg and by week 6, clonal expansion occurred in CD4+ and CD8+ blood T cells. With doses of 0.1-3.0 mg/kg, partial responders showed among the lowest clonal expansion.

On this clone itself: Its target is not known.

Germline V gene lookup returns CDR1 MNHNS and CDR2 SASEGT. Trimming stripped 2 bases from V and 7 bases from J, with 12 bases between. The CDR3 has 13 residues. The assay was immunoSEQ multiplex PCR, and TCRdb's table has in-frame clones only and misses some. The sample has roughly 87,000 clones, roughly 90% seen once. The origin of this receptor is an adult with an advanced solid tumor such as melanoma, head and neck, liver or kidney cancer. The V call is TRBV6-1, the J call TRBJ2-7, with D perhaps matching TRBD1 or TRBD2 (5 bases each). Material: CD4+ or CD8+ T cells sorted from blood, obtained in a trial of the OX40 agonist ivuxolimab. CDR3 in DNA: TGTGCCAGCAGTGAATGGGGGTCGGGGGAGCAGTACTTC. This gives the protein CASSEWGSGEQYF.